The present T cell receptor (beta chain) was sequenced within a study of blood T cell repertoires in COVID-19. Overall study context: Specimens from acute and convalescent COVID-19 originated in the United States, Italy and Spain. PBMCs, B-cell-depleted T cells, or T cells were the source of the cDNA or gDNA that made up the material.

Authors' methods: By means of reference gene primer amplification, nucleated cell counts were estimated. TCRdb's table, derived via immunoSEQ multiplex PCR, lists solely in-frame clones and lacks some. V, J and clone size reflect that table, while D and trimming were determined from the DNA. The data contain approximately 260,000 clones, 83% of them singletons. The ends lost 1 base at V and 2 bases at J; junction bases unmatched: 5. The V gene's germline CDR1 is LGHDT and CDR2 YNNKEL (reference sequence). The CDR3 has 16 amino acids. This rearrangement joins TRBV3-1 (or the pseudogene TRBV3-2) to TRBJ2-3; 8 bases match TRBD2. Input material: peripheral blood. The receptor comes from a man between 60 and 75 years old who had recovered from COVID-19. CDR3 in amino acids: CASSQGSGVNTDTQYF. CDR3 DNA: TGTGCCAGCAGCCAAGGTAGCGGGGTTAACACAGATACGCAGTATTTT.